A selection of T cell receptor beta chains follows, all from one sample in a study of CD8 T cells in Susac syndrome. One entry per CDR3 protein results from TCRdb running MiXCR on the immunoSEQ multiplex PCR reads. The data contain about 190,000 distinct CDR3 sequences, 95% of them singletons. The sequenced material came from CD4+ T cells from PBMCs. These receptors originate from a human donor with Susac syndrome. Both conserved end residues are part of each CDR3. A D gene is named only where the DNA matches it firmly. Size is stated for part of the rows, as once, few or many counts, or as a class when the clone is expanded.

J gene: TRBJ2-3; D gene: .; clone size: .; V gene: TRBV6-2/TRBV6-3; CDR3 protein: CASTSASATQYF; CDR3 DNA: TGTGCCAGCACCTCCGCCTCGGCGACGCAGTATTTT
J gene: TRBJ2-7; D gene: .; clone size: .; V gene: TRBV3-1; CDR3 protein: CASSQVARDGEQYF; CDR3 DNA: TGTGCCAGCAGCCAAGTTGCCCGGGACGGCGAGCAGTACTTC
J gene: TRBJ2-7; D gene: .; clone size: .; V gene: TRBV27; CDR3 protein: CASTPRPPYEQYF; CDR3 DNA: TGTGCCAGCACTCCACGGCCCCCCTACGAGCAGTACTTC
J gene: TRBJ1-1; D gene: .; clone size: .; V gene: TRBV3-1; CDR3 protein: CASSQDAGFQKAFF; CDR3 DNA: TGTGCCAGCAGCCAAGATGCGGGGTTTCAAAAAGCTTTCTTT
J gene: TRBJ2-5; D gene: TRBD1; clone size: .; V gene: TRBV18; CDR3 protein: CASSGQVQETQYF; CDR3 DNA: TGTGCCAGCTCCGGACAGGTCCAGGAGACCCAGTACTTC
J gene: TRBJ2-6; D gene: .; clone size: .; V gene: TRBV6-1; CDR3 protein: CASTPGASSGANVLTF; CDR3 DNA: TGTGCCAGCACCCCGGGGGCCAGCTCTGGGGCCAACGTCCTGACTTTC
J gene: TRBJ2-5; D gene: .; clone size: .; V gene: TRBV11-2; CDR3 protein: CASSLAGGEETQYF; CDR3 DNA: TGTGCCAGCAGCTTAGCCGGCGGGGAAGAGACCCAGTACTTC
J gene: TRBJ1-1; D gene: .; clone size: .; V gene: TRBV12-3/TRBV12-4; CDR3 protein: CASSRREKAFF; CDR3 DNA: TGTGCCAGCAGTCGCAGGGAGAAGGCTTTCTTT
J gene: TRBJ1-1; D gene: TRBD1; clone size: .; V gene: TRBV9; CDR3 protein: CASSVGDEGAWTEAFF; CDR3 DNA: TGTGCCAGCAGCGTAGGTGATGAGGGGGCTTGGACTGAAGCTTTCTTT
J gene: TRBJ2-1; D gene: TRBD1; clone size: .; V gene: TRBV5-1; CDR3 protein: CASSLVGDSSYNEQFF; CDR3 DNA: TGCGCCAGCAGCTTGGTCGGGGACAGCTCCTACAATGAGCAGTTCTTC
J gene: TRBJ2-1; D gene: .; clone size: .; V gene: TRBV29-1; CDR3 protein: CSVRPPVDNEQFF; CDR3 DNA: TGCAGCGTCCGGCCCCCAGTCGACAATGAGCAGTTCTTC
J gene: TRBJ1-5; D gene: .; clone size: .; V gene: TRBV9; CDR3 protein: CASSVDPFNQPQHF; CDR3 DNA: TGTGCCAGCAGCGTTGACCCATTCAATCAGCCCCAGCATTTT
J gene: TRBJ2-7; D gene: TRBD2; clone size: .; V gene: TRBV11-2; CDR3 protein: CASSKLAGGLEQYF; CDR3 DNA: TGTGCCAGCAGCAAACTAGCGGGGGGGCTCGAGCAGTACTTC
J gene: TRBJ2-3; D gene: .; clone size: .; V gene: TRBV15; CDR3 protein: CATSRGAPENTQYF; CDR3 DNA: TGTGCCACCAGCAGAGGGGCCCCGGAGAATACGCAGTATTTT
J gene: TRBJ1-1; D gene: .; clone size: .; V gene: TRBV30; CDR3 protein: CAWSVQGEDTEAFF; CDR3 DNA: TGTGCCTGGAGTGTACAAGGGGAGGACACTGAAGCTTTCTTT
J gene: TRBJ2-3; D gene: .; clone size: .; V gene: TRBV5-1; CDR3 protein: CASSLVWATDTQYF; CDR3 DNA: TGCGCCAGCAGCTTGGTGTGGGCCACAGATACGCAGTATTTT
J gene: TRBJ2-3; D gene: TRBD2; clone size: .; V gene: TRBV20-1; CDR3 protein: CSARSLVAGPTDTQYF; CDR3 DNA: TGCAGTGCTAGGAGTTTAGTAGCGGGTCCCACAGATACGCAGTATTTT
J gene: TRBJ1-1; D gene: .; clone size: .; V gene: TRBV30; CDR3 protein: CAWSVQGVTFAEAFF; CDR3 DNA: TGTGCCTGGAGTGTACAAGGGGTAACTTTTGCTGAAGCTTTCTTT
J gene: TRBJ1-2; D gene: .; clone size: .; V gene: TRBV20-1; CDR3 protein: CSASSAGYGYTF; CDR3 DNA: TGCAGTGCTAGTTCGGCAGGGTATGGCTACACCTTC
J gene: TRBJ2-5; D gene: TRBD2; clone size: .; V gene: TRBV5-4; CDR3 protein: CASSGGGTSLETQYF; CDR3 DNA: TGTGCCAGCAGCGGGGGGGGGACTAGCTTGGAGACCCAGTACTTC
J gene: TRBJ2-1; D gene: .; clone size: .; V gene: TRBV24-1; CDR3 protein: CATGTEGGNEQFF; CDR3 DNA: TGTGCCACGGGGACAGAGGGGGGCAATGAGCAGTTCTTC
J gene: TRBJ2-5; D gene: .; clone size: .; V gene: TRBV10-3; CDR3 protein: CAIRRDLRQETQYF; CDR3 DNA: TGTGCCATCAGAAGGGACTTAAGACAAGAGACCCAGTACTTC
J gene: TRBJ1-4; D gene: .; clone size: once; V gene: TRBV30; CDR3 protein: CAWSGRVGEKLFF; CDR3 DNA: TGTGCCTGGAGCGGTAGGGTTGGGGAAAAACTGTTTTTT
J gene: TRBJ2-5; D gene: .; clone size: .; V gene: TRBV29-1; CDR3 protein: CSVRGGVRQETQYF; CDR3 DNA: TGCAGCGTACGAGGAGGAGTGAGGCAAGAGACCCAGTACTTC
J gene: TRBJ2-7; D gene: .; clone size: .; V gene: TRBV3-1; CDR3 protein: CASSQERGNQYF; CDR3 DNA: TGTGCCAGCAGCCAAGAGAGGGGGAACCAGTACTTC